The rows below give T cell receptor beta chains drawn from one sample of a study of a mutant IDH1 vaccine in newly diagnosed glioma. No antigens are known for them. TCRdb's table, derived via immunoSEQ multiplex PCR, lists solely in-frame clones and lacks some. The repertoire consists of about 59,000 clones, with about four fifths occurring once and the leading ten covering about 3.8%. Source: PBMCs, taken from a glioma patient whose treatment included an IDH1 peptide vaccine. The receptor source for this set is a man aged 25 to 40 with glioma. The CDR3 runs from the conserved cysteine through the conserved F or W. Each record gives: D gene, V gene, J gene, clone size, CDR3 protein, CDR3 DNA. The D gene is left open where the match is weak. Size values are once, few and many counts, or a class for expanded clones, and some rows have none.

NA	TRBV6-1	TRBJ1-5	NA	CASSAASTYNQPQHF	TGTGCCAGCAGCGCTGCCTCGACATACAATCAGCCCCAGCATTTT
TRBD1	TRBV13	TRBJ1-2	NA	CASRRGGQAYGYTF	TGTGCCAGCAGACGGGGGGGACAGGCGTATGGCTACACCTTC
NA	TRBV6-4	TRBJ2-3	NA	CASSEIVGTDTQYF	TGTGCCAGCAGTGAAATAGTGGGCACAGATACGCAGTATTTT
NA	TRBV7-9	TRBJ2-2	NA	CASSLVGGRRTGELFF	TGTGCCAGCAGCTTAGTCGGGGGGCGCCGGACCGGGGAGCTGTTTTTT
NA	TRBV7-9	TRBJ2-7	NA	CASSSYVTGRSYEQYF	TGTGCCAGCAGCTCATATGTAACAGGGAGAAGCTACGAGCAGTACTTC
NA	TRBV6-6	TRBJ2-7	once	CASSYSGTAHYEQYF	TGTGCCAGCAGTTACTCGGGGACGGCCCACTACGAGCAGTACTTC
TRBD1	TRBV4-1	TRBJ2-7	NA	CASSQGETGYSYEQYF	TGCGCCAGCAGCCAAGGTGAGACAGGGTACTCCTACGAGCAGTACTTC
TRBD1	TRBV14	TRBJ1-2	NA	CASSKQGAGYGYTF	TGTGCCAGCAGCAAACAGGGGGCAGGGTATGGCTACACCTTC
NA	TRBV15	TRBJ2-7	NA	CATSREWSIGKSYEQYF	TGTGCCACCAGCAGAGAGTGGTCGATCGGCAAATCCTACGAGCAGTACTTC
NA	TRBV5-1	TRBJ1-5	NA	CATRPGPRNNQPQHF	TGCGCCACCCGTCCTGGCCCGAGGAACAATCAGCCCCAGCATTTT
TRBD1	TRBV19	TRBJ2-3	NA	CASSTPGTGTDTQYF	TGTGCCAGTAGTACCCCCGGGACAGGCACAGATACGCAGTATTTT
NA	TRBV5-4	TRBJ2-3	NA	CASSHPTADTQYF	TGTGCCAGCAGCCACCCGACCGCAGATACGCAGTATTTT
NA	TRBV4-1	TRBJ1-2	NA	CASSQGRTAAYPNYGYTF	TGCGCCAGCAGCCAAGGCCGGACAGCGGCCTACCCTAACTATGGCTACACCTTC
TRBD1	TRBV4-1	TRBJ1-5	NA	CASSQGTGAENQPQHF	TGCGCCAGCAGCCAAGGGACAGGGGCGGAAAATCAGCCCCAGCATTTT
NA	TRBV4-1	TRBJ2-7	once	CASSQILGNEQYF	TGCGCCAGCAGCCAAATACTGGGAAACGAGCAGTACTTC
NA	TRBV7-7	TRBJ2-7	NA	CASSLFQGTSYEQYF	TGTGCCAGCAGCTTATTCCAGGGGACGTCCTACGAGCAGTACTTC
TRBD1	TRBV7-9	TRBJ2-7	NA	CASSPPDRGLSYEQYF	TGTGCCAGCAGCCCTCCGGACAGGGGGCTCTCCTACGAGCAGTACTTC
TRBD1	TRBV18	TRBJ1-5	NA	CASSPQGGNQPQHF	TGTGCCAGCTCACCCCAGGGGGGCAATCAGCCCCAGCATTTT
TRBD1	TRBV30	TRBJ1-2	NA	CASSTGAGYTF	TGTGCCTCCTCGACAGGGGCCGGCTACACCTTC
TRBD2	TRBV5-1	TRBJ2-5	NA	CASSLEGGGAKTQYF	TGCGCCAGCAGCTTGGAGGGCGGGGGTGCGAAGACCCAGTACTTC
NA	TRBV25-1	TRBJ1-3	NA	CASSEWRKGHSGNTIYF	TGTGCCAGCAGTGAATGGAGGAAGGGGCACTCTGGAAACACCATATATTTT
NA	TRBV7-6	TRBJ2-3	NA	CASSLMEDTQYF	TGTGCCAGCAGCTTAATGGAGGATACGCAGTATTTT
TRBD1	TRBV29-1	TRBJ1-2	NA	CSVEGQGRAYGYTF	TGCAGCGTTGAAGGACAGGGGCGGGCCTATGGCTACACCTTC
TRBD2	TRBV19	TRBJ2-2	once	CASRLAGTGELFF	TGTGCCAGTAGACTAGCGGGGACCGGGGAGCTGTTTTTT
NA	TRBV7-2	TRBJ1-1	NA	CASSMQGYTEAFF	TGTGCCAGCAGCATGCAGGGTTACACTGAAGCTTTCTTT
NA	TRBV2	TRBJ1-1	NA	CASIREKAFF	TGTGCCAGCATCAGGGAAAAAGCTTTCTTT
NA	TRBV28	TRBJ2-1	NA	CASSSRGYNEQFF	TGTGCCAGCAGTTCAAGGGGCTACAATGAGCAGTTCTTC
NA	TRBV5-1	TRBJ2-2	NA	CASSQSTVSGELFF	TGCGCCAGCAGCCAATCGACAGTGAGCGGGGAGCTGTTTTTT
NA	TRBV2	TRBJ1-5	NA	CASSELSGQHQPQHF	TGTGCCAGCAGTGAATTGTCCGGCCAGCATCAGCCCCAGCATTTT
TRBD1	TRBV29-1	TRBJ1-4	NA	CSVELGQGTVKLFF	TGCAGCGTTGAATTGGGACAGGGGACCGTGAAACTGTTTTTT
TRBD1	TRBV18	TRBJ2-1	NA	CASSSGTGWFF	TGTGCCAGCTCATCCGGGACAGGGTGGTTCTTC
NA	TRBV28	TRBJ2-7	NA	CASRSQGTYLSYEQYF	TGTGCCAGCCGCTCCCAGGGGACATATCTCTCCTACGAGCAGTACTTC
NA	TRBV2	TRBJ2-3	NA	CASSEHTAGDTQYF	TGTGCCAGCAGTGAACATACCGCAGGAGATACGCAGTATTTT
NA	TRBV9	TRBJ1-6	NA	CASSEKKGSGNSPLHF	TGTGCCAGCAGCGAGAAGAAGGGATCGGGGAATTCACCCCTCCACTTT
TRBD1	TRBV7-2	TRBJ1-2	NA	CALYGRGQLPYGYTF	TGTGCCCTTTACGGCAGGGGGCAACTTCCCTATGGCTACACCTTC
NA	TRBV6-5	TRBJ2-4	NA	CASSYHYGGSKNIQYF	TGTGCCAGCAGTTATCATTATGGGGGGTCCAAAAACATTCAGTACTTC
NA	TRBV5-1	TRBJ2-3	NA	CASSLAEVAWADTQYF	TGCGCCAGCAGCTTGGCCGAGGTAGCGTGGGCAGATACGCAGTATTTT
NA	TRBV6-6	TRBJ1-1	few	CASSYSNPEAFF	TGTGCCAGCAGTTACTCGAATCCTGAAGCTTTCTTT
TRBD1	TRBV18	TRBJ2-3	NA	CASSTGQGTYTDTQYF	TGTGCCAGCTCAACGGGACAGGGGACCTACACAGATACGCAGTATTTT
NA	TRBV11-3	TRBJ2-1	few	CASSLDPPGGAAYNEQFF	TGTGCCAGCAGCTTAGATCCCCCTGGCGGGGCGGCTTACAATGAGCAGTTCTTC
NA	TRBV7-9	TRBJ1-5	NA	CASSLGQGWNQPQHF	TGTGCCAGCAGCTTAGGGCAGGGTTGGAATCAGCCCCAGCATTTT
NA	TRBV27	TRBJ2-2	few	CASSLFGETGELFF	TGTGCCAGCAGTTTATTCGGGGAAACCGGGGAGCTGTTTTTT
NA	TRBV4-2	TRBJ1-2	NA	CASSQATVALNYGYTF	TGTGCCAGCAGCCAAGCGACAGTGGCATTAAACTATGGCTACACCTTC
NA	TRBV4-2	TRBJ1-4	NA	CASSVKGEKLFF	TGTGCCAGCAGCGTGAAGGGTGAAAAACTGTTTTTT
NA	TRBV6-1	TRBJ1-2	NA	CASSGGVYGYTF	TGTGCCAGCAGTGGTGGTGTTTATGGCTACACCTTC